These 16 T cell receptor beta chains were sequenced from one sample in a study of shared clonotypes between healthy human individuals. Measured with immunoSEQ multiplex PCR; TCRdb has only the in-frame clones, and not every one. The data contain about 2.4 million clones, 90% to 95% of them singletons. The sample was naive CD4+ T cells from PBMCs. Subset specified: CD45RA+ positively selected. The receptors were gathered from a young man in good health. Some clones in this sample may be carry-over from other donors' samples.

The chain is built from TRBV7-9 and TRBJ1-4; TRBD1 matches 10 bases. The germline gives CDR1 SEHNR, CDR2 FQNEAQ (reference sequence). The CDR3 consists of 14 residues. V shed 5 bases, J shed 8 bases, and the junction held 5 bases outside the gene matches. The DNA of the CDR3 is TGTGCCAGCAGCATGACAGGGGGCTACGAAAAACTGTTTTTT. This sequence encodes CASSMTGGYEKLFF.

With respect to this clone: Other DNA sequences of this sample code for an identical CDR3. The V call is TRBV18, the J call TRBJ2-7, with D perhaps TRBD1 (5 bases). The V gene's germline CDR1 is KGHSH and CDR2 LQKENI. Trimming cost V 0 bases and J 2 bases, with 5 bases left between them. CDR3 size: 13 residues. This CDR3 reads CASSPPGAYEQYF. DNA of the CDR3: TGTGCCAGCTCACCACCAGGGGCCTACGAGCAGTACTTC. Full variable domain (missing parts from reference TRBV18 and TRBJ2-7): NAGVMQNPRHLVRRRGQEARLRCSPMKGHSHVYWYRQLPEEGLKFMVYLQKENIIDESGMPKERFSAEFPKEGPSILRIQQVVRGDSAAYFCASSPPGAYEQYFGPGTRLTVT.

This chain joins TRBV4-3 and TRBJ1-2; 7 positions agree with TRBD1. The CDR3 contains 18 residues. J lost 2 bases, V lost 3 bases, and 15 bases had no gene match. In germline, CDR1 is LGHNA, CDR2 YSLEER. CDR3 amino acids: CASSQSSNRGRINYGYTF. The CDR3 DNA is TGCGCCAGCAGCCAGTCAAGTAACAGGGGTCGCATAAACTATGGCTACACCTTC.

The CDR3 sequence: CASSEDRTGELFF. CDR3 nucleotide sequence: TGTGCCAGCAGTGAAGACAGGACCGGGGAGCTGTTTTTT. V and J are TRBV2 and TRBJ2-2; weak D call: TRBD1 (5 bases). V gave up 1 base and J gave up 5 bases, with 5 bases separating them. Looked up from germline, CDR1 is SNHLY and CDR2 is FYNNEI. The CDR3 contains 13 residues.

The chain employs TRBV7-9 and TRBJ1-1; D is ambiguous. Germline V lookup: CDR1 SEHNR, CDR2 FQNEAQ (reference sequence). Trimming left V 1 base short and J 2 bases short, with 11 bases between. The CDR3 is 15 residues long. CDR3: CASSLEIVVNTEAFF. CDR3 coding DNA: TGTGCCAGCAGCTTAGAGATCGTGGTTAACACTGAAGCTTTCTTT. The full variable domain, its missing parts supplied by reference TRBV7-9 and TRBJ1-1, is DTGVSQNPRHKITKRGQNVTFRCDPISEHNRLYWYRQTLGQGPEFLTYFQNEAQLEKSRLLSDRFSAERPKGSFSTLEIQRTEQGDSAMYLCASSLEIVVNTEAFFGQGTRLTVV.

The chain uses TRBV4-3 and TRBJ1-2; D uncertain. The V end lost 3 bases, the J end lost 1 base, and 12 bases lay between the germline ends. CDR3 size: 15 residues. CDR1 and CDR2 from the germline V gene are LGHNA and YSLEER. CDR3 coding DNA: TGCGCCAGCAGCCAGACAAGAGGAGTTAACTATGGCTACACCTTC. It specifies CASSQTRGVNYGYTF.

The chain links TRBV10-3 to TRBJ2-7, with TRBD1 matching 7 bases. Trimming took 5 bases from V and 6 from J; bases not matched to a gene: 10. Germline CDR1 and CDR2: ENHRY and SYGVKD. The CDR3 has 14 amino acids. Written as DNA, the CDR3 is TGTGCCATCAGTCTAGGGGACAGTTCGGGCGAGCAGTACTTC. Its translation is CAISLGDSSGEQYF.

The rearrangement links TRBV11-3 to TRBJ2-3, with 7 bases matching TRBD2. Germline CDR1 SGHNT, CDR2 YENEEA. The CDR3 has 15 amino acids. V trimming: 4 bases; J trimming: 2 bases; junction bases outside the gene matches: 6. As DNA, the CDR3 is TGTGCCAGCAGCTCTAGCGGCGGCTACACAGATACGCAGTATTTT. This encodes CASSSSGGYTDTQYF.

V usage is TRBV15 and J usage is TRBJ2-7, with D possibly being TRBD2 (5 bases). There are 13 residues in the CDR3. Per germline, CDR1 LNHNV and CDR2 YYDKDF (reference sequence). V lost 3 bases and J lost 6, with 12 bases in between. The CDR3 spells CATSREDLSEQYF. The CDR3 bases are TGTGCCACCAGCAGGGAGGATCTGAGCGAGCAGTACTTC.

The table lists this clone with a count of one. J is TRBJ2-1 and V is TRBV5-1; D uncertain. V lost 4 bases, J lost 1 base, and 15 bases lay in between. CDR1 SGHRS and CDR2 YFSETQ come from the germline V gene. There are 16 residues in the CDR3. CDR3 sequence: CASSAAASSSYNEQFF. DNA for the CDR3: TGCGCCAGCAGCGCCGCGGCTAGTAGTTCCTACAATGAGCAGTTCTTC.

The chain employs TRBV29-1 and TRBJ1-6; D gene uncertain. The CDR3 is made up of 13 amino acids. The V end was cut by 4 bases, the J end by 7 bases, with 11 bases between. CDR1 and CDR2 from the germline V gene are SQVTM and ANQGSEA. The CDR3, as DNA: TGCAGCGTTGGACTCGACCTGAATTCACCCCTCCACTTT. As protein: CSVGLDLNSPLHF.

This chain joins TRBV7-3 and TRBJ2-1; tentatively, D is TRBD1 or TRBD2 (6 bases each). The V gene lost 3 bases and the J gene lost 0 bases, with 12 bases spanning the gap. This CDR3 spans 16 amino acids. The germline gives CDR1 SGHTA, CDR2 FQGTGA. CDR3 bases: TGTGCCAGCAGCTTCTCGGGGGCCAGCTCCTACAATGAGCAGTTCTTC. It encodes CASSFSGASSYNEQFF.

This chain uses TRBV27 with TRBJ2-2; no firm D call. The CDR3 totals 14 residues. V was pared by 1 base and J by 5 bases, with 8 bases between. The germline V gene encodes CDR1 MNHEY and CDR2 SMNVEV (reference sequence). The CDR3 is CASSLLQYTGELFF. CDR3 bases: TGTGCCAGCAGTTTATTACAGTATACCGGGGAGCTGTTTTTT.

The rearrangement uses TRBV5-1 and TRBJ2-3; 8 bases align to TRBD1. The CDR3 totals 15 residues. Per germline, CDR1 SGHRS and CDR2 YFSETQ. V shed 7 bases, J shed 5 bases, and the junction held 12 bases outside the gene matches. The CDR3 DNA reads as TGCGCCAGCGGACAAGCGCAGGGGGCCGGAGATACGCAGTATTTT. Its protein is CASGQAQGAGDTQYF.

The chain links TRBV11-2 to TRBJ2-1, with 11 bases fitting TRBD2. The V gene end was trimmed by 1 base and the J gene end by 7 bases; junction bases not matched to a gene: 3. This CDR3 has 15 amino acids. CDR1 and CDR2 from the germline V gene are SGHAT and FQNNGV. CDR3 sequence reads: CASSLVSGRGNEQFF. The CDR3 DNA reads as TGTGCCAGCAGCTTAGTTAGCGGGAGGGGAAATGAGCAGTTCTTC.

With respect to this clone: Other DNA sequences from this sample encode an identical CDR3 as well. This chain joins TRBV5-4 and TRBJ2-5, with 12 bases matching TRBD2. The V gene end was trimmed by 4 bases and the J gene end by 5 bases; junction bases not matched to a gene: 6. The CDR3 sequence is 15 residues long. In germline, CDR1 is SGHNT, CDR2 YYREEE (reference sequence). DNA for the CDR3: TGTGCCAGCAGCCCGGGGGGACTAGCGGGTGAGACCCAGTACTTC. Translated, it gives CASSPGGLAGETQYF.